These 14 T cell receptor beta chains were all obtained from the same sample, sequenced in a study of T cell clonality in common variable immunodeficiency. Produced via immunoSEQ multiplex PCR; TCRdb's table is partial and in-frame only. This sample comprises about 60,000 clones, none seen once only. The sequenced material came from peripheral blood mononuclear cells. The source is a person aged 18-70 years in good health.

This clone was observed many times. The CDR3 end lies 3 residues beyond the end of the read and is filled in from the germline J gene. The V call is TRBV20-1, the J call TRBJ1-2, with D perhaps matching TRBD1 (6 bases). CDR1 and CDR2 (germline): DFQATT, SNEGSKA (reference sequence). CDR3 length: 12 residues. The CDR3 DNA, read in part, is TGCAGTGCTCCGACCAGGGGATACGGC. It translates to CSAPTRGYG. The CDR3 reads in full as CSAPTRGYGYTF.

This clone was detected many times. CDR3 DNA (partial): TGTGCCTGGAAGGGGGCTGGAAACACC. This gives the protein CAWKGAGNT. The entire CDR3 sequence reads CAWKGAGNTIYF. The chain combines TRBV30 with TRBJ1-3; perhaps TRBD1 as D (6 bases). Read coverage stops 3 residues before the CDR3 terminus; the germline J gene supplies the remainder. The length of the CDR3 is 12 residues. The V gene's germline CDR1 is GTSNPN and CDR2 SVGIG (reference sequence). V lost 4 bases to trimming and J lost 2 bases, with 6 bases between them.

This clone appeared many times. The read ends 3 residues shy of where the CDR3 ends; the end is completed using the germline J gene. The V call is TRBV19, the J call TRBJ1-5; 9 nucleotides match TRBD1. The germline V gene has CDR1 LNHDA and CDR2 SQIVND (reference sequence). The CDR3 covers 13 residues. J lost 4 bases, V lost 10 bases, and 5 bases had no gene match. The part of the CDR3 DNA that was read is TGTGCCACCATGGGACAGGGTAATCAGCCC. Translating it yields CATMGQGNQP. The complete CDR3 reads CATMGQGNQPQHF.

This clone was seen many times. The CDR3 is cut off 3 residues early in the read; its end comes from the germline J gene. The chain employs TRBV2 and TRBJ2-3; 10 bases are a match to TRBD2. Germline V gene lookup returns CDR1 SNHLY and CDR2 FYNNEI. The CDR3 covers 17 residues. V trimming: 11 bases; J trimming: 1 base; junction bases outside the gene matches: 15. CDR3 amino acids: CAGILAGMRYGTDTQYF. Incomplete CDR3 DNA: TGTGCCGGAATACTAGCGGGAATGCGGTACGGCACAGATACG.

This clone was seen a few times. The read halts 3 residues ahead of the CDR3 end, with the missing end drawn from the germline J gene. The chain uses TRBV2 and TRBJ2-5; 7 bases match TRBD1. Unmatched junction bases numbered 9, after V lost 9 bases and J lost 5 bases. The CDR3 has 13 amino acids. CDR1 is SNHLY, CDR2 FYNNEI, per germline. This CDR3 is CARRDRDGETQYF. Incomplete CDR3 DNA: TGTGCCAGGAGAGACAGGGATGGCGAGACC.

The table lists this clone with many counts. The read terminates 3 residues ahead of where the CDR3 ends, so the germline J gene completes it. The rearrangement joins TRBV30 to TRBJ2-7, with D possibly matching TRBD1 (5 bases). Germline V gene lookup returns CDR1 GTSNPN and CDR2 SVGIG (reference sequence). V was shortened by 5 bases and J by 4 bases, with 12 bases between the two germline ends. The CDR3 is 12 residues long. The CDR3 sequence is CAWGLRAYEQYF. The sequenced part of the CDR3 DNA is TGTGCCTGGGGCCTCAGGGCATACGAG.

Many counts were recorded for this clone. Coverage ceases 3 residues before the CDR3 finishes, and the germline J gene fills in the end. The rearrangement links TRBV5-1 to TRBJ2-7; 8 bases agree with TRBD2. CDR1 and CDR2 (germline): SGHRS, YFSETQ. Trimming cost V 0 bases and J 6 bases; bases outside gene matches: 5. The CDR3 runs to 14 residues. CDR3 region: CASSLDAGGREQYF. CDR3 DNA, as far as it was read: TGCGCCAGCAGCTTGGATGCGGGGGGTCGCGAG. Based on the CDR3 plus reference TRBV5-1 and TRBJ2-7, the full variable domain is KAGVTQTPRYLIKTRGQQVTLSCSPISGHRSVSWYQQTPGQGLQFLFEYFSETQRNKGNFPGRFSGRQFSNSRSEMNVSTLELGDSALYLCASSLDAGGREQYFGPGTRLTVT.

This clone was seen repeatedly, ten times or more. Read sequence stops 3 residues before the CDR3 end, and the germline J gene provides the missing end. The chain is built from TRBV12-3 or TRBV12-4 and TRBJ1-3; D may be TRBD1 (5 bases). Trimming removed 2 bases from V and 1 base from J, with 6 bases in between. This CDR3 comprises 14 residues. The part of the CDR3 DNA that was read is TGTGCCAGCAGTTTACAGGGTTCTGGAAACACC. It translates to CASSLQGSGNT. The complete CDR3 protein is CASSLQGSGNTIYF.

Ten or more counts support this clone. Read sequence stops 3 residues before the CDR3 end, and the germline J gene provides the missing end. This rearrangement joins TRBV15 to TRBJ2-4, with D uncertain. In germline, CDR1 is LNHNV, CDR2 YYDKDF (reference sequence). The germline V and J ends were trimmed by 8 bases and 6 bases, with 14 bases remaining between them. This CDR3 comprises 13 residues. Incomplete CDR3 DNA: TGTGCCACCGGTCGTTCTAACCTAAACATT. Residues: CATGRSNLNI. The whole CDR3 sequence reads CATGRSNLNIQYF.

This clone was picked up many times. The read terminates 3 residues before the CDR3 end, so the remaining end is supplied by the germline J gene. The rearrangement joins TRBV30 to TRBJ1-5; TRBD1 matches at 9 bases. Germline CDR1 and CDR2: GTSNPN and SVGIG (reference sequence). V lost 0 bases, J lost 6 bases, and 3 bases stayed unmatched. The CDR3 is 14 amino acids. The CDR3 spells CAWSVTGGGQPQHF. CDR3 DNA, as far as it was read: TGTGCCTGGAGTGTGACAGGGGGGGGTCAGCCC.

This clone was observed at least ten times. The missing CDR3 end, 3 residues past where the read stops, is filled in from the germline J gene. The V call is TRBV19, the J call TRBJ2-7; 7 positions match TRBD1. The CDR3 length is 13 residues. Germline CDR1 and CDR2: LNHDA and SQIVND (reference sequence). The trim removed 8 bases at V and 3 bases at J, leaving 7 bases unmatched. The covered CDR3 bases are TGTGCCAGTTCGGACAGGCAGGGCTACGAG. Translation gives CASSDRQGYE. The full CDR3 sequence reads CASSDRQGYEQYF. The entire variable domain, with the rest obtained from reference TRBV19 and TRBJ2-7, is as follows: DGGITQSPKYLFRKEGQNVTLSCEQNLNHDAMYWYRQDPGQGLRLIYYSQIVNDFQKGDIAEGYSVSREKKESFPLTVTSAQKNPTAFYLCASSDRQGYEQYFGPGTRLTVT.

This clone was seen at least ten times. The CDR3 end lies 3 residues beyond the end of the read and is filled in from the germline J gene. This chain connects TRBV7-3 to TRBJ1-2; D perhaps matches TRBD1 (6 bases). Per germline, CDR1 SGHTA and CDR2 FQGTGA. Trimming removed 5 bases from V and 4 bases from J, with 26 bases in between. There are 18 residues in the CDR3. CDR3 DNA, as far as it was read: TGTGCCAGCAGCATCAAAGGCATCTCATCGGCAGGGGTCTATGGC. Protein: CASSIKGISSAGVYG. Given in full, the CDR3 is CASSIKGISSAGVYGYTF.

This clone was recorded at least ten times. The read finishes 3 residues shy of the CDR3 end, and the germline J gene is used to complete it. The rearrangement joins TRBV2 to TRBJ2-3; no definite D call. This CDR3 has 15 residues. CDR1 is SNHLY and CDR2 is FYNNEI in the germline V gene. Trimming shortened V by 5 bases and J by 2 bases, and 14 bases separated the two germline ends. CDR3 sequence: CASSTRQGLTDTQYF. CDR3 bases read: TGTGCCAGCAGTACCCGACAAGGGCTCACAGATACG.

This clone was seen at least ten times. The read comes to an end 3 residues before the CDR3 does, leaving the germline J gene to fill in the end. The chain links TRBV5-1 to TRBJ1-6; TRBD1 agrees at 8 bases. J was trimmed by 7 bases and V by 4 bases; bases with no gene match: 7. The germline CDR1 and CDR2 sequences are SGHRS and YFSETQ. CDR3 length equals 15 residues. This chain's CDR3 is CASSPRTGINSPLHF. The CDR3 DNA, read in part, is TGCGCCAGCAGCCCGCGGACAGGGATCAATTCACCC.